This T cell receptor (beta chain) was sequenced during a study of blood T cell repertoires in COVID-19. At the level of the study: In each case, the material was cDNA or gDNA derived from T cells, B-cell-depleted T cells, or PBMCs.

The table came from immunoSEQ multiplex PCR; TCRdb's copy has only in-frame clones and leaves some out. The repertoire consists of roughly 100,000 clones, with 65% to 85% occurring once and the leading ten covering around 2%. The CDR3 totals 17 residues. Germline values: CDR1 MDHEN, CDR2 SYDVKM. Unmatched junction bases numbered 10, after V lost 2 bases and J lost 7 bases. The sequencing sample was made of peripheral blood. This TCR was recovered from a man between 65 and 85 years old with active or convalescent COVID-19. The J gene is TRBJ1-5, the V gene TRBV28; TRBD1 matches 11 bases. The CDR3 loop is CASSLPPGTGGNQPQHF. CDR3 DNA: TGTGCCAGCAGTTTACCTCCCGGGACAGGGGGGAACCAGCCCCAGCATTTT.